This entry lists 15 T cell receptor beta chains sequenced from one sample in a study of vaccination effects on CD4 cells after COVID-19. Antigens for these TCRs are unknown. In the ViraFEST assay, antigen-specific CD4+ clonotypes were identified by expansion after peptide-pool stimulation. Having been cultured for around ten days, the cells underwent CD4+ T cell isolation. Vaccinated participants had no history of SARS-CoV-2 infection and tested negative for nucleocapsid antibodies. TCRdb's copy holds only in-frame clones and misses some; the assay was immunoSEQ multiplex PCR. The sample shows tens of thousands of clones, roughly 72% of them seen only once. This material consisted of CD4+ T cells from PBMCs cultured with HCoV-OC43 spike peptides, taken before COVID-19 vaccination. Documented subset: HCoV-OC43 spike overlapping peptide pool stimulation. The receptors stem from a human donor who received a COVID-19 vaccine.

CDR3 bases: TGTGCCACCAGCAGAGGGACCGCGCGAGGGGAGCAGTTCTTC. Translating gives CATSRGTARGEQFF. V is TRBV15 and J is TRBJ2-1; TRBD2 is a possible D gene (5 bases). Germline CDR1 and CDR2: LNHNV and YYDKDF (reference sequence). The CDR3 runs to 14 residues. V lost 1 base and J 10 bases, leaving 14 bases between the germline ends. Full variable domain (rest looked up from reference TRBV15 and TRBJ2-1): DAMVIQNPRYQVTQFGKPVTLSCSQTLNHNVMYWYQQKSSQAPKLLFHYYDKDFNNEADTPDNFQSRRPNTSFCFLDIRSPGLGDTAMYLCATSRGTARGEQFFGPGTRLTVL.

The rearrangement uses TRBV9 and TRBJ1-1; D remains ambiguous. Trimming removed 2 bases from V and 0 bases from J, with 11 bases in between. Germline values: CDR1 SGDLS, CDR2 YYNGEE. The CDR3 sequence is 15 residues long. CDR3 sequence reads: CASSVSWSMNTEAFF. CDR3 nucleotide sequence: TGTGCCAGCAGCGTCTCATGGAGCATGAACACTGAAGCTTTCTTT.

The chain carries TRBV27 and TRBJ1-3; perhaps TRBD1 as D (5 bases). The CDR3 covers 14 residues. CDR1 is MNHEY and CDR2 is SMNVEV in the germline V gene (reference sequence). Deletions cut 6 bases from V and 4 bases from J, with 13 bases between. CDR3 sequence: CASRLSGKGNTIYF. In nucleotides, the CDR3 is TGTGCCAGCAGGTTGTCAGGGAAAGGAAACACCATATATTTT.

J is TRBJ1-5 and V is TRBV19; TRBD1 is a possible D gene (6 bases). The CDR3 loop spans 17 amino acids. V dropped 0 bases and J dropped 4 bases, with 16 bases sitting between them. Germline CDR1 LNHDA, CDR2 SQIVND (reference sequence). For the CDR3, the DNA is TGTGCCAGTAGTATAGATCGGGGACGGGGGCTGAATCAGCCCCAGCATTTT. Amino acid sequence: CASSIDRGRGLNQPQHF.

This clone was observed a single time. V and J are TRBV28 and TRBJ2-1, with a weak D call TRBD2 (6 bases). V was trimmed by 2 bases and J by 10 bases, leaving 15 bases between them. The CDR3 contains 14 residues. From germline, CDR1 is MDHEN and CDR2 SYDVKM. The CDR3 is CASSLRAGSIEQFF. The CDR3 DNA sequence: TGTGCCAGCAGTTTAAGGGCGGGAAGTATCGAGCAGTTCTTC. Complete variable domain (other parts from reference TRBV28 and TRBJ2-1): DVKVTQSSRYLVKRTGEKVFLECVQDMDHENMFWYRQDPGLGLRLIYFSYDVKMKEKGDIPEGYSVSREKKERFSLILESASTNQTSMYLCASSLRAGSIEQFFGPGTRLTVL.

This sequence joins TRBV5-1 and TRBJ1-1, with D maybe TRBD1 (6 bases). The ends were cut back, 5 bases at V and 1 base at J, with 15 bases in the middle. Germline CDR1 reads SGHRS; CDR2 reads YFSETQ. The CDR3 totals 15 residues. DNA for the CDR3: TGCGCCAGCAGTCCCGGACAAGGGGGGAACACTGAAGCTTTCTTT. This gives the protein CASSPGQGGNTEAFF.

V gene TRBV25-1 combines with J gene TRBJ1-6; D is undetermined. Looked up from germline, CDR1 is MGHDK and CDR2 is SYGVNS. The CDR3 is made up of 15 amino acids. V was cut by 5 bases and J by 4 bases, with 12 bases left in between. This CDR3 is CASSKLWGYNSPLHF. The CDR3 DNA reads as TGTGCCAGCAGTAAACTCTGGGGATATAATTCACCCCTCCACTTT.

The chain carries TRBV6-1 and TRBJ1-3, with D unclear. The V gene lost 3 bases and the J gene lost 0 bases, with 9 bases spanning the gap. Germline V gene data show CDR1 as MNHNS and CDR2 as SASEGT. The CDR3 extends over 15 amino acids. The CDR3 sequence is CASSDGYSSGNTIYF. CDR3 nucleotides: TGTGCCAGCAGTGACGGATACAGCTCTGGAAACACCATATATTTT.

The chain recombines TRBV30 with TRBJ1-4; TRBD1 matches at 12 bases. The CDR3 length is 15 residues. The germline gives CDR1 GTSNPN, CDR2 SVGIG (reference sequence). Trimming took 3 bases from V and 7 from J; bases not matched to a gene: 6. The CDR3 nucleotides are TGTGCCTGGAGGCCCCGGGACAGGGGGCGTGAAAAACTGTTTTTT. Amino acids: CAWRPRDRGREKLFF.

The chain joins TRBV20-1 to TRBJ1-1, with a tentative D call TRBD1 (5 bases). Trimming stripped 3 bases from V and 3 bases from J, with 11 bases between. The CDR3 contains 13 residues. Germline CDR1 reads DFQATT; CDR2 reads SNEGSKA (reference sequence). In nucleotides, the CDR3 is TGCAGTGCTAGTCGGGAAGGGGACACTGAAGCTTTCTTT. Its translation: CSASREGDTEAFF.

In DNA, the CDR3 is TGTGCCAGCAGTTACTCGGCCTTTGCGGTAGCCTACGAGCAGTACTTC. It specifies CASSYSAFAVAYEQYF. The chain carries TRBV6-7 and TRBJ2-7; D not certain. TRBV6-7 qualifies as an ORF whose function is uncertain. The CDR3 length is 16 residues. Trimming pared 0 bases from V and 2 bases from J, leaving 14 bases between.

V usage is TRBV12-3 or TRBV12-4 and J usage is TRBJ2-1; the D gene could be TRBD1 or TRBD2 (5 bases each). The CDR3 consists of 13 residues. Trimming pared 6 bases from V and 7 bases from J, leaving 13 bases between. The CDR3, as DNA: TGTGCCAGCAGCAGGGATTCGGGGAATGAGCAGTTCTTC. Its translation: CASSRDSGNEQFF.

The chain uses TRBV4-1 and TRBJ2-1, with D possibly being TRBD2 (6 bases). The CDR3 runs to 12 residues. V was shortened by 0 bases and J by 12 bases, with 9 bases between the two germline ends. Germline CDR1 and CDR2: MGHRA and YSYEKL. The CDR3 DNA reads TGCGCCAGCAGCCAAGACGGGACTGGGCAGTTCTTC. It encodes CASSQDGTGQFF.

The chain has TRBV3-1 (or the pseudogene TRBV3-2) and TRBJ2-7; tentative D call: TRBD1 (6 bases). V was shortened by 1 base and J by 0 bases, with 10 bases between the two germline ends. CDR1 LGHDT and CDR2 YNNKEL come from the germline V gene (reference sequence). This CDR3 spans 15 amino acids. CDR3 sequence: CASSQGWDTSYEQYF. CDR3 bases: TGTGCCAGCAGCCAAGGTTGGGACACCTCCTACGAGCAGTACTTC.

The rearrangement links TRBV30 to TRBJ2-3, with D hard to call. This CDR3 spans 14 amino acids. Trimming cost V 0 bases and J 7 bases, with 14 bases left between them. Looked up from germline, CDR1 is GTSNPN and CDR2 is SVGIG (reference sequence). CDR3 amino acids: CAWSVGPTAHTQYF. The CDR3 DNA sequence: TGTGCCTGGAGTGTAGGCCCTACGGCACATACGCAGTATTTT.